This TCR beta chain was profiled in a study of blood T cells in healthy people across ages. General study points: While age rose, TCR beta diversity per million T cells dropped in a roughly linear way.

Extraction yielded at least 5 micrograms of total RNA per sample. V lost 6 bases and J lost 0, with 9 bases in between. CDR3 length: 15 amino acids. Germline CDR1 reads SGHTA; CDR2 reads FQGNSA. Comments on this clonotype: Antigen specificity is unknown.

The use of a sample-barcoded 5' primer and a J-beta primer mix characterized a second PCR of about 6 to 11 cycles. TCRdb passed the 5' RACE reads through MiXCR, listing each CDR3 protein once. The sample includes about 1.8 million distinct CDR3 sequences, approximately 50% of them seen just once. Input material: blood. This receptor was obtained from a woman between 40 and 50 years old in good health. This rearrangement joins TRBV7-2 to TRBJ2-6, with D uncertain. The chain's CDR3 is CASRVDGSGANVLTF. Written as DNA, the CDR3 is TGTGCCAGCAGGGTGGACGGCTCTGGGGCCAACGTCCTGACTTTC. The entire variable domain, with the rest obtained from reference TRBV7-2 and TRBJ2-6, is as follows: GAGVSQSPSNKVTEKGKDVELRCDPISGHTALYWYRQSLGQGLEFLIYFQGNSAPDKSGLPSDRFSAERTGGSVSTLTIQRTQQEDSAVYLCASRVDGSGANVLTFGAGSRLTVL.